This is a list of T cell receptor beta chains from one sample in a study of T-cell reconstitution after alpha-beta-depleted transplantation in children. TCRdb passed the PCR reads through MiXCR, listing each CDR3 protein once. The sample yields about 110,000 distinct CDR3 sequences, 5.5% to 7% seen once. Specimen: PBMCs, mostly from graft donor cells, collected 360 days after TCRalphabeta/CD19-depleted stem cell transplant. The receptors were sampled from a male patient aged 2-10 years who had a stem cell transplant for acute lymphoblastic leukemia, so the T cells may come from the graft donor. CDR3s include the opening cysteine and the closing phenylalanine or tryptophan. The D gene is left open where the match is weak. Expanded clones get a size class; other rows say once, few or many, or leave the size out.

D gene | J gene | V gene | clone size | CDR3 protein | CDR3 DNA
TRBD1 | TRBJ2-7 | TRBV5-1 | . | CASSLTGTGFSYEQYF | TGCGCCAGCAGCTTGACCGGGACAGGGTTCTCCTACGAGCAGTACTTC
TRBD1 | TRBJ1-5 | TRBV5-6 | . | CASSLGTGTIQPQHF | TGTGCCAGCAGCTTAGGGACAGGGACGATTCAGCCCCAGCATTTT
. | TRBJ2-7 | TRBV14 | many | CASSQEVVPSYEQYF | TGTGCCAGCAGCCAAGAGGTAGTTCCCTCCTACGAGCAGTACTTC
TRBD1 | TRBJ2-3 | TRBV4-3 | many | CASSQAGRGTDTQYF | TGCGCCAGCAGCCAAGCAGGCAGGGGGACAGATACGCAGTATTTT
. | TRBJ2-7 | TRBV7-2 | few | CASTLIPGLSYEQYF | TGTGCCAGCACCCTTATACCCGGCCTCTCCTACGAGCAGTACTTC
. | TRBJ2-2 | TRBV6-5 | many | CASSATGNTGELFF | TGTGCCAGCAGCGCGACAGGGAACACCGGGGAGCTGTTTTTT
TRBD1 | TRBJ1-2 | TRBV28 | . | CASRRSGTGCDGYTF | TGTGCCAGCAGGCGATCCGGGACAGGGTGCGATGGCTACACCTTC
. | TRBJ2-5 | TRBV7-9 | few | CASASLSAGQRKETQYF | TGTGCCAGCGCCTCCCTCTCTGCTGGACAGAGGAAAGAGACCCAGTACTTC
. | TRBJ2-3 | TRBV4-1 | few | CASSQAPPPTVADTQYF | TGCGCCAGCAGCCAAGCCCCCCCTCCGACGGTTGCAGATACGCAGTATTTT
TRBD1 | TRBJ2-7 | TRBV20-1 | many | CSALLLRGQDEQYF | TGCAGTGCCTTACTCCTAAGGGGGCAGGACGAGCAGTACTTC
. | TRBJ2-3 | TRBV7-8 | few | CASSSKIVTDTQYF | TGTGCCAGCAGCTCGAAGATAGTCACAGATACGCAGTATTTT
. | TRBJ1-1 | TRBV7-2 | few | CASSLVAGALNTEAFF | TGTGCCAGCAGCTTAGTAGCGGGGGCGCTTAACACTGAAGCTTTCTTT
. | TRBJ2-7 | TRBV7-9 | . | CASSLVMRPYEQYF | TGTGCCAGCAGCTTAGTTATGCGGCCATACGAGCAGTACTTC
. | TRBJ2-3 | TRBV10-3 | many | CAIGGDTQYF | TGTGCCATCGGGGGGGATACGCAGTATTTT
. | TRBJ1-2 | TRBV4-1 | . | CASSHQGHYGYTF | TGCGCCAGCAGCCACCAGGGTCACTATGGCTACACCTTC
. | TRBJ2-3 | TRBV5-6 | many | CASSLDSTDTQYF | TGTGCCAGCAGCTTGGACTCCACAGATACGCAGTATTTT
. | TRBJ2-7 | TRBV20-1 | many | CSARGGYEQYF | TGCAGTGCGAGAGGGGGCTACGAGCAGTACTTC
TRBD1 | TRBJ1-6 | TRBV4-3 | many | CASSRRDRGNSPLHF | TGCGCCAGCAGCCGCAGGGACAGGGGAAATTCACCCCTCCACTTT
. | TRBJ1-2 | TRBV2 | many | CASSGLGNTYGYTF | TGTGCCAGCAGTGGCCTGGGGAATACCTATGGCTACACCTTC
. | TRBJ2-2 | TRBV20-1 | many | CSVLARGHWTGELFF | TGCAGTGTTCTAGCCAGGGGACACTGGACCGGGGAGCTGTTTTTT
. | TRBJ1-5 | TRBV10-3 | many | CAISLGPGGDQPQHF | TGTGCCATCAGCTTAGGACCGGGAGGTGATCAGCCCCAGCATTTT
. | TRBJ1-2 | TRBV4-3 | many | CASSRSQRTGLSNYGYTF | TGCGCCAGCAGTCGCTCCCAAAGAACAGGTTTATCCAACTATGGCTACACCTTC
. | TRBJ1-2 | TRBV5-6 | few | CASSLEGRGNGYTF | TGTGCCAGCAGCTTGGAGGGGAGAGGGAATGGCTACACCTTC
. | TRBJ2-2 | TRBV27 | . | CASSYSAGELFF | TGTGCCAGCAGTTACTCTGCCGGGGAGCTGTTTTTT
TRBD2 | TRBJ2-1 | TRBV7-9 | many | CASSSGTSGGGYNEQFF | TGTGCCAGCAGCTCCGGGACTAGCGGAGGCGGCTACAATGAGCAGTTCTTC
. | TRBJ2-1 | TRBV4-1 | many | CASSRPQRSSYNEQFF | TGCGCCAGCAGCCGCCCGCAGCGAAGCTCCTACAATGAGCAGTTCTTC
TRBD1 | TRBJ2-7 | TRBV6-5 | many | CASSLDTGVGEQYF | TGTGCCAGCAGTCTTGACACAGGGGTGGGCGAGCAGTACTTC
. | TRBJ2-1 | TRBV9 | many | CASSPRVAGYNEQFF | TGTGCCAGCAGCCCTCGAGTCGCAGGTTACAATGAGCAGTTCTTC
. | TRBJ2-3 | TRBV6-5 | few | CASSSPGADTQYF | TGTGCCAGCAGTTCGCCCGGGGCAGATACGCAGTATTTT
TRBD1 | TRBJ2-7 | TRBV19 | . | CASSRGTYEQYF | TGTGCCAGTAGCAGGGGGACCTACGAGCAGTACTTC
TRBD1 | TRBJ2-1 | TRBV6-2/TRBV6-3 | few | CASGAEIRGRRNEQFF | TGTGCCAGCGGGGCTGAGATCAGGGGGCGCCGGAATGAGCAGTTCTTC
. | TRBJ2-2 | TRBV10-3 | . | CAITQGTGELFF | TGTGCCATCACCCAGGGCACCGGGGAGCTGTTTTTT
TRBD2 | TRBJ2-3 | TRBV27 | many | CASSLSTGLAFTDTQYF | TGTGCCAGCAGTTTATCGACAGGACTAGCGTTCACAGATACGCAGTATTTT
TRBD1 | TRBJ2-7 | TRBV10-3 | many | CAISETAGQGYEQYF | TGTGCCATCAGTGAGACTGCGGGACAGGGCTACGAGCAGTACTTC
. | TRBJ2-2 | TRBV29-1 | many | CSVEQGPGELFF | TGCAGCGTTGAACAGGGGCCCGGGGAGCTGTTTTTT
. | TRBJ2-1 | TRBV7-9 | many | CASSLRLAVLINEQFF | TGTGCCAGCAGCTTAAGGTTGGCGGTATTAATTAATGAGCAGTTCTTC
. | TRBJ1-4 | TRBV2 | many | CASSEIWLGEKLFF | TGTGCCAGCAGTGAAATTTGGCTTGGTGAAAAACTGTTTTTT
. | TRBJ2-2 | TRBV29-1 | many | CSVRNGNTGELFF | TGCAGCGTTCGGAACGGAAACACCGGGGAGCTGTTTTTT
. | TRBJ1-2 | TRBV30 | few | CAWKKKGYDGYTF | TGTGCCTGGAAGAAAAAGGGGTATGATGGCTACACCTTC
TRBD2 | TRBJ2-3 | TRBV14 | . | CASRRLAGPRDTQYF | TGTGCCAGCAGACGACTAGCGGGCCCCCGGGATACGCAGTATTTT
. | TRBJ2-6 | TRBV9 | many | CASSANGVRSPSGANVLTF | TGTGCCAGCAGCGCAAATGGGGTAAGGTCTCCTTCTGGGGCCAACGTCCTGACTTTC
. | TRBJ1-1 | TRBV2 | many | CASGGAEAFF | TGTGCCAGCGGGGGAGCTGAAGCTTTCTTT
TRBD1 | TRBJ2-7 | TRBV9 | . | CASSLSRDRFTYEQYF | TGTGCCAGCAGCTTAAGCCGGGACAGGTTTACCTACGAGCAGTACTTC
TRBD1 | TRBJ1-1 | TRBV11-2 | many | CASSPRQGGVEAFF | TGTGCCAGCAGCCCCCGACAGGGAGGGGTCGAAGCTTTCTTT
. | TRBJ2-3 | TRBV2 | many | CASRFLGGTQYF | TGTGCCAGCAGATTCTTGGGGGGTACGCAGTATTTT
. | TRBJ1-5 | TRBV4-1 | . | CASSPAGTGGQPQHF | TGCGCCAGCAGCCCCGCCGGGACGGGAGGGCAGCCCCAGCATTTT
TRBD1 | TRBJ1-6 | TRBV6-5 | . | CASRTGRYNSPLHF | TGTGCCAGCAGGACAGGGAGGTATAATTCACCCCTCCACTTT
. | TRBJ2-6 | TRBV2 | many | CASTITGANVLTF | TGTGCCAGCACCATAACTGGGGCCAACGTCCTGACTTTC
. | TRBJ2-5 | TRBV29-1 | many | CSVVPGTSAQETQYF | TGCAGCGTTGTCCCTGGGACTTCTGCCCAAGAGACCCAGTACTTC
TRBD1 | TRBJ2-7 | TRBV6-2/TRBV6-3 | many | CASSWDRGPYEQYF | TGTGCCAGCAGCTGGGACAGGGGGCCATACGAGCAGTACTTC
. | TRBJ2-7 | TRBV7-2 | . | CASSLAQVVYEQYF | TGTGCCAGCAGCTTAGCGCAAGTTGTCTACGAGCAGTACTTC
. | TRBJ2-5 | TRBV5-6 | . | CASSLAGKGGETQYF | TGTGCCAGCAGCTTGGCGGGGAAAGGGGGAGAGACCCAGTACTTC
. | TRBJ2-1 | TRBV5-1 | many | CASSLGTSKDNEQFF | TGCGCCAGCAGCCTCGGGACATCAAAAGACAATGAGCAGTTCTTC
. | TRBJ1-4 | TRBV20-1 | many | CSARDHYSNEKLFF | TGCAGTGCTAGAGATCACTATTCTAATGAAAAACTGTTTTTT
TRBD1 | TRBJ2-7 | TRBV25-1 | many | CASSLRRQGTYEQYF | TGTGCCAGCAGTTTGCGTCGACAGGGCACTTACGAGCAGTACTTC
. | TRBJ2-1 | TRBV20-1 | . | CSARRSYNEQFF | TGCAGTGCTAGAAGGAGCTACAATGAGCAGTTCTTC
. | TRBJ1-1 | TRBV2 | many | CASSLGQMNTEAFF | TGTGCCAGCAGTCTAGGACAGATGAACACTGAAGCTTTCTTT
. | TRBJ2-5 | TRBV7-6 | few | CASSLYAQALGTQYF | TGTGCCAGCAGCTTATACGCTCAGGCTCTTGGGACCCAGTACTTC
TRBD1 | TRBJ2-6 | TRBV12-3/TRBV12-4 | many | CASSLKPGTGTFSGANVLTF | TGTGCCAGCAGTTTAAAACCGGGGACAGGGACCTTCTCTGGGGCCAACGTCCTGACTTTC
. | TRBJ2-5 | TRBV24-1 | many | CATSDSPLGRVETQYF | TGTGCCACCAGTGATTCCCCGCTGGGCAGGGTGGAGACCCAGTACTTC